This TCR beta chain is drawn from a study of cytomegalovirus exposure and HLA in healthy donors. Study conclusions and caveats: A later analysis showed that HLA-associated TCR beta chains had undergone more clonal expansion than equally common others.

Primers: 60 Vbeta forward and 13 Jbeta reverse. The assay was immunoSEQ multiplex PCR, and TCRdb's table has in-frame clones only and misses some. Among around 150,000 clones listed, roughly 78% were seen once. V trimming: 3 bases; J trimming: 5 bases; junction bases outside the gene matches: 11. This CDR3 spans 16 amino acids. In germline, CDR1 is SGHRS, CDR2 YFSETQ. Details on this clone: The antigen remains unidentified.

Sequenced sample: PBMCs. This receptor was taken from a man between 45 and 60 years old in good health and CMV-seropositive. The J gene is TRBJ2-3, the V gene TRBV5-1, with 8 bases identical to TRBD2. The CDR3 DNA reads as TGCGCCAGCAGCTCGGACGGGGTGGCGGGAGGAGATACGCAGTATTTT. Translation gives CASSSDGVAGGDTQYF.